This record looks at one T cell receptor (beta chain) sequence and its context. Its antigen remains unknown. The CDR3 loop spans 15 amino acids. Germline values: CDR1 MNHNY, CDR2 SVGAGI (reference sequence). The V end lost 2 bases, the J end lost 0 bases, and 8 bases lay between the germline ends. Reverse transcription of roughly 0.5 to 1 ug RNA was carried out with random hexamers. Across 54 Vbeta and 13 Jbeta, immunoSEQ multiplex PCR amplified TCR beta CDR3. TCRdb used MiXCR to reprocess the immunoSEQ multiplex PCR reads, holding one entry per CDR3 protein. Of about 130,000 distinct CDR3 sequences listed, just under 95% are singletons. The sample comes from a study of CD8 T cells in Susac syndrome. Study-wide points: CD8+ clones in Susac expanded most in TEMRA cells and active patients.

The specimen sequenced was CD8+ T cells from PBMCs. The TCR was taken from a human donor with Susac syndrome. The rearrangement uses TRBV6-6 and TRBJ1-5, with no clear D. The CDR3: CASSYRENSNQPQHF. In DNA, the CDR3 is TGTGCCAGCAGTTACCGGGAAAATAGCAATCAGCCCCAGCATTTT.